The clone carrying this TCR beta chain was recorded many times. The antigen remains unidentified. An equimolar mix of two oligonucleotides served as the beta constant-region primer for TRBC1 and TRBC2. Via MiXCR, TCRdb re-called the UMI-ligation and nested PCR reads, giving one row per CDR3 protein. The data contain roughly 98,000 distinct CDR3 sequences, about 7% of them seen just once; the ten biggest clones take up 1.6%. The data belong to a study of naive and memory T cell subsets. Broader study findings: Clonotypes are single alpha or beta chains, not paired receptors.

Cells stained for CD3, CD4, CD8, CD45RA, CD27 and viability were sorted into four CD45RA/CD27 subsets. This CDR3 comprises 15 residues. The germline V and J ends were trimmed by 3 bases and 2 bases, with 12 bases remaining between them. Germline V CDR1 and CDR2: KGHSH, LQKENI. The clonotype originates from a human donor in good health. Material for sequencing was central memory CD4+ T cells from blood. This rearrangement joins TRBV18 to TRBJ2-3, with D perhaps TRBD1 or TRBD2 (5 bases each). The CDR3 region is CASSPYGADTDTQYF. CDR3 sequence (DNA): TGTGCCAGCTCACCGTACGGGGCCGACACAGATACGCAGTATTTT.